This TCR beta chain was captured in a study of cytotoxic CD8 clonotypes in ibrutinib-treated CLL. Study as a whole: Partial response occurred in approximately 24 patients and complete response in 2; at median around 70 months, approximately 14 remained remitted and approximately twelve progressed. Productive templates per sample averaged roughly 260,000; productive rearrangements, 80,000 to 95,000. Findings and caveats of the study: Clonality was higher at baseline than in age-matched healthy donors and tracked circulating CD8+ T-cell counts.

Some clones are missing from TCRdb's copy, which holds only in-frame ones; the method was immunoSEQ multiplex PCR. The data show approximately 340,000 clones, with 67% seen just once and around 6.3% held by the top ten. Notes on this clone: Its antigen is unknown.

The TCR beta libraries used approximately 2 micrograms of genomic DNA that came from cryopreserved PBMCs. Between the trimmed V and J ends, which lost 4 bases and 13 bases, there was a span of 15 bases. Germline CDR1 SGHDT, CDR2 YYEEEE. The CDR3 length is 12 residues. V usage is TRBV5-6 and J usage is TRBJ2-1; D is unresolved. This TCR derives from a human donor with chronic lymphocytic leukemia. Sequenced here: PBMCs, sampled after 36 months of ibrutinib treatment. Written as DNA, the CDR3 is TGTGCCAGCAGCGGTGCCCTTAGGGAACAGTTCTTC. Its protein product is CASSGALREQFF.